The 21 T cell receptor beta chains given below trace back to one sample, sequenced in a study of blood T cells in healthy people across ages. A second PCR, run for roughly 7 to 11 cycles, used a sample-barcoded 5' primer plus a J-beta primer mix. In TCRdb, the 5' RACE reads were re-called with MiXCR into one record per CDR3 protein. This sample yields 1,300,000 or so distinct CDR3 sequences, of which roughly 64% are seen a single time; roughly 6.3% belongs to the top ten. The sequenced sample was blood. These receptors came from a man between 18 and 35 years old in good health.

This clonotype was counted a few times. This chain uses TRBV4-3 with TRBJ1-4; 8 positions match TRBD1. There are 15 residues in the CDR3. V trimming: 2 bases; J trimming: 5 bases; junction bases outside the gene matches: 4. Germline assignment: CDR1 LGHNA and CDR2 YSLEER. CDR3 nucleotides: TGCGCCAGCAGCCAACTCGGGACAGGCAATGAAAAACTGTTTTTT. It yields the protein CASSQLGTGNEKLFF.

The rearrangement joins TRBV2 to TRBJ2-3, with D possibly being TRBD2 (7 bases). Deletions cut 7 bases from V and 6 bases from J, with 23 bases between. The CDR3 spans 16 residues. Germline V gene sequence: CDR1 SNHLY, CDR2 FYNNEI. As DNA, the CDR3 is TGTGCCAGCAAGGCCGGGTTCCGGGGGGCGTGGGATACGCAGTATTTT. Residues: CASKAGFRGAWDTQYF.

This clonotype was seen a handful of times. The chain uses TRBV7-2 and TRBJ2-1; 11 bases are shared with TRBD2. The V segment lost 5 bases and the J segment 10 bases; nucleotides outside the gene matches: 13. From germline, CDR1 is SGHTA and CDR2 FQGNSA. The CDR3 extends over 16 amino acids. The CDR3 loop reads CASSPLSGGAQPEQFF. The CDR3 coding sequence is TGTGCCAGCAGCCCCCTTAGCGGGGGGGCACAACCGGAGCAGTTCTTC.

The chain links TRBV7-9 to TRBJ2-5; 11 positions match TRBD2. The CDR3 sequence is 16 residues long. Germline V lookup: CDR1 SEHNR, CDR2 FQNEAQ (reference sequence). V gave up 5 bases and J gave up 4 bases; unmatched junction bases: 9. CDR3 residues: CASSRLAGPDGETQYF. CDR3 DNA: TGTGCCAGCAGCCGACTAGCGGGACCGGATGGAGAGACCCAGTACTTC.

This chain joins TRBV28 and TRBJ2-4; 9 nucleotides align to TRBD1. The V gene's germline CDR1 is MDHEN and CDR2 SYDVKM. This CDR3 is 14 amino acids long. J lost 12 bases, V lost 5 bases, and 11 bases had no gene match. CDR3: CASSPTPGTGYQYF. CDR3 coding DNA: TGTGCCAGCAGTCCAACTCCCGGGACAGGGTATCAGTACTTC.

The chain employs TRBV28 and TRBJ1-2, with TRBD1 matching 7 bases. The CDR3 runs 12 residues. The V segment lost 4 bases and the J segment 8 bases; nucleotides outside the gene matches: 4. The germline V gene encodes CDR1 MDHEN and CDR2 SYDVKM. The CDR3 loop is CASSSQTGGYTF. The CDR3 DNA reads TGTGCCAGCAGTTCACAGACAGGGGGCTACACCTTC.

This clonotype was seen a handful of times. The V gene is TRBV20-1, the J gene TRBJ1-5; D unclear. The length of the CDR3 is 14 residues. The V end lost 0 bases, the J end lost 4 bases, and 10 bases lay between the germline ends. Germline values: CDR1 DFQATT, CDR2 SNEGSKA (reference sequence). CDR3: CSARDRKGNQPQHF. DNA for the CDR3: TGCAGTGCTAGAGATCGGAAAGGGAATCAGCCCCAGCATTTT.

This chain links TRBV15 with TRBJ1-6, with 7 bases that match TRBD1. The germline CDR1 and CDR2 sequences are LNHNV and YYDKDF (reference sequence). CDR3 length: 14 residues. V was clipped by 5 bases and J by 7 bases; unmatched bases: 5. The CDR3 sequence: CATSERDRNSPLHF. The CDR3 bases are TGTGCCACCAGCGAACGGGACAGAAATTCACCCCTCCACTTT.

The chain is built from TRBV12-3 or TRBV12-4 and TRBJ1-6, with TRBD1 identical over 7 bases. CDR3 length equals 16 residues. The ends lost 6 bases at V and 4 bases at J; junction bases unmatched: 9. The chain's CDR3 is CASRVPGQTYNSPLHF. CDR3 in DNA: TGTGCCAGCAGAGTGCCGGGACAGACTTATAATTCACCCCTCCACTTT.

The chain joins TRBV10-3 to TRBJ2-3; TRBD2 matches 7 bases. This CDR3 spans 15 amino acids. V gave up 4 bases and J gave up 2 bases; unmatched junction bases: 6. Germline CDR1 and CDR2: ENHRY and SYGVKD. CDR3 DNA sequence: TGTGCCATCAGTGTAGGGCTAGCGGTCACAGATACGCAGTATTTT. This translates into CAISVGLAVTDTQYF.

This clonotype came up a few times. The chain recombines TRBV4-1 with TRBJ2-5; possible D gene TRBD1, 5 bases. Matching the DNA end better, TRBJ2-7 makes the J call doubtful. The CDR3 length is 15 residues. Germline V gives CDR1 MGHRA, CDR2 YSYEKL. CDR3 sequence (DNA): TGCGCCAGCAGCCCGAGCACAGGCGACCTGGGCGAGCAGTACTTC. Amino acids: CASSPSTGDLGEQYF.

The table lists this clonotype with a few counts. The CDR3 nucleotides read TGTGCCAGCAGTTTCTTTGGCAGAACGAGCTACACCTTC. This sequence encodes CASSFFGRTSYTF. The rearrangement links TRBV27 to TRBJ1-2; D remains unclear. Per germline, CDR1 MNHEY and CDR2 SMNVEV (reference sequence). Between the trimmed V and J ends, which lost 3 bases and 9 bases, there was a span of 14 bases. This CDR3 is 13 amino acids long.

CDR3 sequence (DNA): TGTGCTAGTGGTTTGGGCCTTAACAATGAGCAGTTCTTC. Its translation is CASGLGLNNEQFF. The chain has TRBV12-5 and TRBJ2-1; D is undetermined. This CDR3 spans 13 amino acids. CDR1 and CDR2 (germline): LGHNT, FRNRAP. Trimming left V 1 base short and J 5 bases short, with 6 bases between.

V is TRBV21-1 and J is TRBJ2-7; TRBD2 was called by the table and not checked on the DNA. TRBV21-1 is shown as a pseudogene. The CDR3 runs 18 residues. The CDR3 reads CASSLTSGRAPGDYEQYF. CDR3 DNA sequence: TGTGCCAGCAGCTTAACTAGCGGGAGGGCTCCAGGTGACTACGAGCAGTACTTC.

This clonotype was counted only a few times. V and J are TRBV20-1 and TRBJ1-2; D gene uncertain. Looked up from germline, CDR1 is DFQATT and CDR2 is SNEGSKA (reference sequence). Trimming took 6 bases from V and 7 from J, leaving 15 bases between them. This CDR3 contains 12 residues. CDR3 in amino acids: CSARDLEGGYTF. The CDR3 DNA follows: TGCAGTGCCCGGGATCTGGAAGGTGGCTACACCTTC.

This clonotype was picked up a small number of times. The V and J genes are TRBV29-1 and TRBJ1-2; D is uncertain. The germline V gene has CDR1 SQVTM and CDR2 ANQGSEA. The CDR3 spans 10 residues. Between the trimmed V and J ends, which lost 6 bases and 12 bases, there was a span of 14 bases. The CDR3 nucleotides are TGCAGCGTCAAGGTGGAGGCACACACCTTC. Translated, it gives CSVKVEAHTF.

The V gene is TRBV7-9, the J gene TRBJ2-6; D is uncertain. V was clipped by 4 bases and J by 2 bases, with 15 bases between them. This CDR3 spans 17 amino acids. CDR1 SEHNR and CDR2 FQNEAQ come from the germline V gene (reference sequence). CDR3: CASSSPSVPAGANVLTF. For the CDR3, the DNA is TGTGCCAGCAGCTCCCCCAGTGTCCCAGCTGGGGCCAACGTCCTGACTTTC.

This sequence joins TRBV29-1 and TRBJ1-4; 10 bases map to TRBD1. Trimming at V came to 6 bases and at J to 7 bases, leaving 8 bases not matched to a gene. CDR3 length equals 14 residues. Germline V gene sequence: CDR1 SQVTM, CDR2 ANQGSEA. Here the CDR3 reads CSVVTGTGVEKLFF. The CDR3 region has the DNA TGCAGCGTGGTAACCGGGACAGGGGTTGAAAAACTGTTTTTT.

At least ten counts were recorded for this clonotype. The chain employs TRBV29-1 and TRBJ2-7, with D possibly TRBD1 on 5 matching bases. Per germline, CDR1 SQVTM and CDR2 ANQGSEA. CDR3 length: 10 amino acids. V lost 4 bases and J lost 5, with 6 bases in between. CDR3 residues: CSVADNEQYF. The CDR3 DNA reads TGCAGCGTTGCGGACAACGAGCAGTACTTC.

A few counts support this clonotype. The chain has TRBV27 and TRBJ2-1; D possibly corresponds to TRBD2 (6 bases). V dropped 7 bases and J dropped 3 bases, with 19 bases sitting between them. The CDR3 runs 16 residues. The germline gives CDR1 MNHEY, CDR2 SMNVEV (reference sequence). DNA of the CDR3: TGTGCCAGCATGTCCCCCTCACGACTAGGCTACAATGAGCAGTTCTTC. This sequence encodes CASMSPSRLGYNEQFF.

This rearrangement joins TRBV7-8 to TRBJ2-3; possible D gene TRBD1, 6 bases. Per the germline V gene, CDR1 is SGHVS and CDR2 is FQNEAQ. V was trimmed by 1 base and J by 5 bases, leaving 13 bases between them. The CDR3 extends over 15 amino acids. The DNA of the CDR3 is TGTGCCAGCAGCTTAGAAGACAGGAGGTTAGATACGCAGTATTTT. It is translated as CASSLEDRRLDTQYF.